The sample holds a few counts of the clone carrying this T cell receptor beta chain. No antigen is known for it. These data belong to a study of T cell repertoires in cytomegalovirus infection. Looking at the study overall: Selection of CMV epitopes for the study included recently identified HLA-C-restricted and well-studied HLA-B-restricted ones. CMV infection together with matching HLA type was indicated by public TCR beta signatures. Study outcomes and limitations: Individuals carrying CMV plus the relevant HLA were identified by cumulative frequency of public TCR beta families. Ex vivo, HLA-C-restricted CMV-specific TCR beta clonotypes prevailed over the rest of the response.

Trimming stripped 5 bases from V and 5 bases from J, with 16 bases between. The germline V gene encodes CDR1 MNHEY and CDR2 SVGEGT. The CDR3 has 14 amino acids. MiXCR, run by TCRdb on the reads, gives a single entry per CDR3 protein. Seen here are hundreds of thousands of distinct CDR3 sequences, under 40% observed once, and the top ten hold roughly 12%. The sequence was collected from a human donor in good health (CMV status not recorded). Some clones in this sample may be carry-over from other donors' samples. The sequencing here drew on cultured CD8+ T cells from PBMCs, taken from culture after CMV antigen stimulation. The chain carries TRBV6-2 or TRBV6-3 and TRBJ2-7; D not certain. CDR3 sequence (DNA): TGTGCCAGCAGTCGTCCCTCCGCGTCCGACGAGCAGTACGTC. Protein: CASSRPSASDEQYV.